One and the same sample provided the 24 T cell receptor beta chains below, sequenced in a study. TCRdb reprocessed the 5' RACE reads via MiXCR and lists one record per CDR3 protein. This table has roughly 38,000 distinct CDR3 sequences, 18% appearing once. The specimen sequenced was naive CD4+ T cells sorted from a lymph node. The sample's subset: naive CD4+ T cells, CD4+CD45RA+CD25-. Every receptor here comes from a female donor with breast cancer.

CDR3 nucleotide sequence: TGTGCCAGCAGTGGTGGTTGGATCGCGGGAGAGCAGTTCTTC. Translation: CASSGGWIAGEQFF. The chain recombines TRBV27 with TRBJ2-1, with D perhaps TRBD2 (6 bases). The germline V gene has CDR1 MNHEY and CDR2 SMNVEV (reference sequence). The V end was cut by 5 bases, the J end by 10 bases, with 18 bases between. This CDR3 is built from 14 residues.

The chain carries TRBV20-1 and TRBJ1-1; D not resolved. This CDR3 spans 12 amino acids. Germline V gives CDR1 DFQATT, CDR2 SNEGSKA (reference sequence). Trimming stripped 5 bases from V and 4 bases from J, with 11 bases between. The CDR3 sequence is CSAGQDPTEAFF. In nucleotides, the CDR3 is TGCAGTGCTGGCCAGGATCCCACTGAAGCTTTCTTT.

The sample holds many counts of this clonotype. The rearrangement joins TRBV6-1 to TRBJ2-5, with TRBD2 identical over 9 bases. The CDR3 extends over 15 amino acids. V lost 4 bases and J lost 7; bases outside the gene matches: 10. In germline, CDR1 is MNHNS, CDR2 SASEGT. The CDR3 DNA sequence: TGTGCCAGCAGTGTGGCGGGAGGGCCCGGGGGGACCCAGTACTTC. Translating gives CASSVAGGPGGTQYF.

The chain uses TRBV7-2 and TRBJ2-3; D is unresolved. The CDR3 contains 12 residues. CDR1 and CDR2 (germline): SGHTA, FQGNSA. V dropped 5 bases and J dropped 6 bases, with 9 bases sitting between them. The CDR3 reads CASSPKVDTQYF. CDR3 DNA: TGTGCCAGCAGCCCAAAGGTGGATACGCAGTATTTT.

About this clonotype: A much larger clone lies one base from this, so it may be a read error. The V call is TRBV20-1, the J call TRBJ1-1, with D tentatively TRBD1 (6 bases). V was shortened by 2 bases and J by 6 bases, with 13 bases between the two germline ends. Germline V gene data show CDR1 as DFQATT and CDR2 as SNEGSKA (reference sequence). The CDR3 length is 13 residues. The CDR3 DNA reads as TGCAGTGCTAGACCCTGGGCAGGGGCTGAAGCTTTCTTT. This codes for CSARPWAGAEAFF.

Concerning this clonotype: A much more abundant neighbour one base away suggests this may be a read error. This chain's CDR3 is CAFSTGQHNQPQHF. In DNA form, the CDR3 reads TGTGCCTTCTCGACAGGGCAACACAATCAGCCCCAGCATTTT. V is TRBV10-3 and J is TRBJ1-5; TRBD1 aligns across 7 bases. The V segment lost 11 bases and the J segment 3 bases; nucleotides outside the gene matches: 10. From germline, CDR1 is ENHRY and CDR2 SYGVKD. This CDR3 has 14 amino acids.

With regard to this clonotype: An end of the junction does not agree with germline; a read error may underlie this. This chain joins TRBV5-1 and TRBJ2-1; 9 bases line up with TRBD2. CDR3 size: 14 residues. Germline CDR1 reads SGHRS; CDR2 reads YFSETQ. The CDR3 DNA reads as TGCGCCAGCAGCCCTAGCGGGGCCTACAAAGAGCAGTTCTTC. Its protein is CASSPSGAYKEQFF.

The rearrangement uses TRBV11-1 and TRBJ1-6; D call uncertain. V gave up 4 bases and J gave up 9 bases, with 16 bases separating them. The CDR3 covers 15 residues. The germline V gene has CDR1 SGHAT and CDR2 FQDESV (reference sequence). CDR3 nucleotide sequence: TGTGCCAGCAGCTCAACTACACCCGACTGTTCACCCCTCCACTTT. Protein product: CASSSTTPDCSPLHF.

The CDR3 reads CAWKEGRGGQPQHF. CDR3 bases: TGTGCCTGGAAAGAAGGGAGGGGCGGTCAGCCCCAGCATTTT. The J gene is TRBJ1-5, the V gene TRBV30, with D possibly TRBD1 on 5 matching bases. From germline, CDR1 is GTSNPN and CDR2 SVGIG (reference sequence). V lost 4 bases, J lost 6 bases, and 16 bases lay in between. The CDR3 is made up of 14 amino acids.

This clonotype was observed a single time. This clone may be a read error of a much larger clone one base away. The chain joins TRBV5-1 to TRBJ1-1, with unresolved D. The CDR3 sequence is 14 residues long. CDR1 and CDR2 from the germline V gene are SGHRS and YFSETQ. The germline V and J ends were trimmed by 9 bases and 1 base, with 16 bases remaining between them. CDR3 coding DNA: TGCGCCACGTCTGAGGAGTCCACGAACACTGAAGCTTTCTTT. Translation gives CATSEESTNTEAFF. Filled out from reference TRBV5-1 and TRBJ1-1, the complete variable domain reads KAGVTQTPRYLIKTRGQQVTLSCSPISGHRSVSWYQQTPGQGLQFLFEYFSETQRNKGNFPGRFSGRQFSNSRSEMNVSTLELGDSALYLCATSEESTNTEAFFGQGTRLTVV.

There are many counts of this clonotype. The chain recombines TRBV5-1 with TRBJ2-5, with no clear D. This CDR3 has 13 residues. CDR1 and CDR2 (germline): SGHRS, YFSETQ. V lost 5 bases and J 3 bases, leaving 11 bases between the germline ends. The chain's CDR3 is CASRWRGEETQYF. CDR3 coding DNA: TGCGCCAGCAGGTGGAGAGGAGAAGAGACCCAGTACTTC.

This clonotype was found a few times. The rearrangement links TRBV5-1 to TRBJ2-3; 8 bases map to TRBD2. Germline V gives CDR1 SGHRS, CDR2 YFSETQ. With V trimmed by 1 base and J by 2 bases, 3 bases remained unmatched. The CDR3 loop spans 15 amino acids. CDR3 sequence reads: CASSLTSGPTDTQYF. CDR3 bases: TGCGCCAGCAGCTTGACTAGCGGACCCACAGATACGCAGTATTTT.

The rearrangement links TRBV12-3 or TRBV12-4 to TRBJ1-1, with D perhaps matching TRBD1 (5 bases). The ends were cut back, 2 bases at V and 5 bases at J, with 12 bases in the middle. CDR3 length: 14 residues. This CDR3 is CASSLYQGRTEAFF. The CDR3 DNA sequence: TGTGCCAGCAGTTTATATCAGGGTAGGACTGAAGCTTTCTTT.

The chain carries TRBV20-1 and TRBJ2-5, with 7 positions matching TRBD2. Losses at the gene ends were 4 bases for V and 0 bases for J; bases not matched to a gene: 8. This CDR3 is 15 amino acids long. The germline gives CDR1 DFQATT, CDR2 SNEGSKA (reference sequence). The CDR3 region has the DNA TGCAGTGCTACTCAACCCCGGGGGGACCAAGAGACCCAGTACTTC. Amino acids: CSATQPRGDQETQYF.

This clonotype was picked up a small number of times. This chain uses TRBV5-1 with TRBJ2-7; 13 nucleotides line up with TRBD2. CDR1 and CDR2 from the germline V gene are SGHRS and YFSETQ. This CDR3 comprises 16 residues. The junction had 6 bases not matched to a gene; V was cut back by 4 bases and J by 2 bases. CDR3 nucleotide sequence: TGCGCCAGCAGCACCGGGACTAGCGGGAAAGCCTACGAGCAGTACTTC. It yields the protein CASSTGTSGKAYEQYF. Complete variable domain (other parts from reference TRBV5-1 and TRBJ2-7): KAGVTQTPRYLIKTRGQQVTLSCSPISGHRSVSWYQQTPGQGLQFLFEYFSETQRNKGNFPGRFSGRQFSNSRSEMNVSTLELGDSALYLCASSTGTSGKAYEQYFGPGTRLTVT.

The V gene is TRBV7-8, the J gene TRBJ1-1, with a tentative D call TRBD1 (6 bases). The CDR3 runs to 15 residues. V was pared by 4 bases and J by 1 base, with 13 bases between. The V gene's germline CDR1 is SGHVS and CDR2 FQNEAQ. As DNA, the CDR3 is TGTGCCAGCAGCTCTCGAGTGACAGGGAACACTGAAGCTTTCTTT. It specifies CASSSRVTGNTEAFF.

On this clonotype: A read error may produce the germline difference seen at one junction end. The rearrangement links TRBV7-2 to TRBJ2-1, with D uncertain. CDR1 SGHTA and CDR2 FQGNSA come from the germline V gene. CDR3 length: 12 amino acids. CDR3 residues: CASSVRSNGQFF. The CDR3 DNA reads as TGTGCCAGCAGCGTTAGGAGCAATGGGCAGTTCTTC.

This chain links TRBV6-5 with TRBJ1-1; TRBD1 is a possible D gene (5 bases). The V end lost 5 bases, the J end lost 4 bases, and 20 bases lay between the germline ends. Germline CDR1 is MNHEY and CDR2 is SVGAGI. This CDR3 has 16 amino acids. The CDR3 DNA reads as TGTGCCAGCAGTCCGCCGGGGATAACAAGGGGCACTGAAGCTTTCTTT. The encoded protein is CASSPPGITRGTEAFF.

In the case of this clonotype: The conserved phenylalanine or tryptophan is not found at the CDR3 terminus, so this likely reflects a read error. The J gene is TRBJ2-5, the V gene TRBV5-1; weak D call: TRBD1 (5 bases). The CDR3 spans 15 residues. Germline-derived CDR1 and CDR2 are SGHRS and YFSETQ. Trimming shortened V by 1 base and J by 5 bases, and 15 bases separated the two germline ends. CDR3 sequence (DNA): TGCGCCAGCAGCTTGTCGACAGTCCAGGTGGAGACCCAGTACTTG. Its protein product is CASSLSTVQVETQYL.

This clonotype was seen only a few times. This sequence joins TRBV9 and TRBJ1-2, with TRBD1 identical over 9 bases. The germline gives CDR1 SGDLS, CDR2 YYNGEE. Trimming cost V 0 bases and J 4 bases; bases outside gene matches: 1. The CDR3 extends over 14 amino acids. CDR3 in DNA: TGTGCCAGCAGCGTAGCGACAGGGGGCTATGGCTACACCTTC. This gives the protein CASSVATGGYGYTF.

This clonotype was seen at least ten times. The chain joins TRBV9 to TRBJ2-2; D gene unclear. Germline V CDR1 and CDR2: SGDLS, YYNGEE. Trimming took 2 bases from V and 0 from J, leaving 5 bases between them. The CDR3 spans 14 residues. The CDR3 here is CASSVRANTGELFF. CDR3 bases: TGTGCCAGCAGCGTTAGAGCGAACACCGGGGAGCTGTTTTTT.

Remarks on this clonotype: A much larger clone is a single base away; this may be a read error. The CDR3 spells CSARILGVENIQYF. DNA of the CDR3: TGCAGTGCTAGAATCTTAGGGGTAGAAAACATTCAGTACTTC. This sequence joins TRBV20-1 and TRBJ2-4, with D perhaps matching TRBD1 (5 bases). Germline V gene lookup returns CDR1 DFQATT and CDR2 SNEGSKA (reference sequence). This CDR3 comprises 14 residues. Trimming removed 2 bases at V and 5 bases at J, with 13 bases between.

A remark on this clonotype: The junction departs from the called germline gene at one end, perhaps through a read error. V and J are TRBV5-1 and TRBJ1-1; weak D call: TRBD1 (5 bases). The CDR3 is 15 residues long. The germline V gene has CDR1 SGHRS and CDR2 YFSETQ. CDR3 DNA: TGCGCCAGCGGCTTGCAAAGAGGAGGGGCCACTGAAGCTTTCTTT. This translates into CASGLQRGGATEAFF.

The V call is TRBV5-1, the J call TRBJ2-3; D is undetermined. The V end was cut by 5 bases, the J end by 4 bases, with 14 bases between. The CDR3 spans 14 residues. Per the germline V gene, CDR1 is SGHRS and CDR2 is YFSETQ. CDR3 amino acids: CASSPGPDPDTQYF. The CDR3 nucleotides read TGCGCCAGCAGTCCCGGACCAGACCCAGATACGCAGTATTTT.